This T cell receptor beta chain was retrieved from a study of siplizumab effects on memory and regulatory T cells. The V and J ends lost 5 bases and 2 bases, in that order; junction bases with no gene match: 5. Germline V gene data show CDR1 as SEHNR and CDR2 as FQNEAQ (reference sequence). The CDR3 is 14 residues long. A note on this clone: No antigen is known for it.

TCRdb keeps only in-frame clones here, not all; method: immunoSEQ multiplex PCR. The sample lists over 85,000 clones; about 93% were seen once. Study findings and constraints: Unstimulated subsets were the mapping target of only a minor fraction of alloreactive clones. Mappable alloreactive CD4+ clones were on average around 69% Treg-derived with siplizumab, roughly 25% in controls. Siplizumab cultures yielded proliferating Tregs whose suppressive function was not confirmed.

V and J are TRBV7-9 and TRBJ2-7; 8 positions match TRBD1. Sequencing used non-Treg CD4+ T cells sorted from blood. The sequence came from a human donor in good health. The CDR3 nucleotides read TGTGCCAGCAGCAACCGGGACAGGCCCTACGAGCAGTACTTC. Amino acid sequence: CASSNRDRPYEQYF. Full variable domain (rest looked up from reference TRBV7-9 and TRBJ2-7): DTGVSQNPRHKITKRGQNVTFRCDPISEHNRLYWYRQTLGQGPEFLTYFQNEAQLEKSRLLSDRFSAERPKGSFSTLEIQRTEQGDSAMYLCASSNRDRPYEQYFGPGTRLTVT.